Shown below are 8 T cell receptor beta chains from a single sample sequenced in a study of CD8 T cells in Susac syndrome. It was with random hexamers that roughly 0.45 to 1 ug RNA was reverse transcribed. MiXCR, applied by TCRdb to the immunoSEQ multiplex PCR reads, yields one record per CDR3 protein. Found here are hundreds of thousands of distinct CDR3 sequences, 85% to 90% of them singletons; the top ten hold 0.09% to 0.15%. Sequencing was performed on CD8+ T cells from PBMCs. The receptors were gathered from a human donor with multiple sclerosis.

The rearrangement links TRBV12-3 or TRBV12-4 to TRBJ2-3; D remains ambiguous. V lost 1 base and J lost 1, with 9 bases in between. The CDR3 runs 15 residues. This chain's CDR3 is CASSLEDRGTDTQYF. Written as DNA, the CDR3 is TGTGCCAGCAGTTTAGAGGATAGAGGCACAGATACGCAGTATTTT.

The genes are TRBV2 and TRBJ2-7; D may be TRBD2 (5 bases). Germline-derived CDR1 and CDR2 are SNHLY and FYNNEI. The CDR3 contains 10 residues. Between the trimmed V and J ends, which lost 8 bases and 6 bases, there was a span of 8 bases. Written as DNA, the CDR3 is TGTGCCAGCCTTGGGAGCGAGCAGTACTTC. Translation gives CASLGSEQYF.

The CDR3 DNA follows: TGTGCCACCAGTGATTCCTGGACTAACTATGGCTACACCTTC. Protein sequence: CATSDSWTNYGYTF. V and J are TRBV24-1 and TRBJ1-2; D not certain. This CDR3 has 14 residues. The V and J ends lost 2 bases and 0 bases respectively, with 6 bases between them. CDR1 is KGHDR and CDR2 is SFDVKD in the germline V gene.

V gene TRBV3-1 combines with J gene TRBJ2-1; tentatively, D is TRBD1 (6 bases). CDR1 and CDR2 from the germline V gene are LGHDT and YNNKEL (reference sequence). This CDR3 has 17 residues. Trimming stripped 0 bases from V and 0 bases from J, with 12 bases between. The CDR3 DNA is TGTGCCAGCAGCCAAGATGGCTCCAGGGGCTCCTACAATGAGCAGTTCTTC. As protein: CASSQDGSRGSYNEQFF.

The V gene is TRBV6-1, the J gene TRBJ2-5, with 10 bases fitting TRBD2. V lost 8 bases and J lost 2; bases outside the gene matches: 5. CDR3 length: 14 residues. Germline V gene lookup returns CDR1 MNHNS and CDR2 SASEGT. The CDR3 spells CASLGTSAQETQYF. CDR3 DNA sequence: TGTGCCAGCCTCGGGACTAGCGCGCAAGAGACCCAGTACTTC.

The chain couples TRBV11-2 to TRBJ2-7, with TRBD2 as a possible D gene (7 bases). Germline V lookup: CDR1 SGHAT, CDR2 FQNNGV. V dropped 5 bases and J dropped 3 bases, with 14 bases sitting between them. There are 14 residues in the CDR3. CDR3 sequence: CASSEGGAIYEQYF. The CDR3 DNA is TGTGCCAGCAGCGAGGGGGGGGCTATCTACGAGCAGTACTTC.

This CDR3 reads CASRGFTGANVLTF. CDR3 nucleotides: TGTGCCAGCAGAGGGTTTACAGGGGCCAACGTCCTGACTTTC. The gene calls are TRBV2 and TRBJ2-6, with D unclear. Germline lookup yields CDR1 SNHLY and CDR2 FYNNEI. V lost 6 bases and J 4 bases, leaving 10 bases between the germline ends. The CDR3 is made up of 14 amino acids. The full variable domain, rest sourced from reference TRBV2 and TRBJ2-6, is EPEVTQTPSHQVTQMGQEVILRCVPISNHLYFYWYRQILGQKVEFLVSFYNNEISEKSEIFDDQFSVERPDGSNFTLKIRSTKLEDSAMYFCASRGFTGANVLTFGAGSRLTVL.

As DNA, the CDR3 is TGTGCCAGCCTATTGAAGAAAGGAGAAGGGGCCCTGAATTCACCCCTCCACTTT. As protein: CASLLKKGEGALNSPLHF. This rearrangement joins TRBV2 to TRBJ1-6; tentative D call: TRBD1 (5 bases). This CDR3 region has 18 residues. The germline V gene encodes CDR1 SNHLY and CDR2 FYNNEI. Trimming shortened V by 8 bases and J by 7 bases, and 27 bases separated the two germline ends.